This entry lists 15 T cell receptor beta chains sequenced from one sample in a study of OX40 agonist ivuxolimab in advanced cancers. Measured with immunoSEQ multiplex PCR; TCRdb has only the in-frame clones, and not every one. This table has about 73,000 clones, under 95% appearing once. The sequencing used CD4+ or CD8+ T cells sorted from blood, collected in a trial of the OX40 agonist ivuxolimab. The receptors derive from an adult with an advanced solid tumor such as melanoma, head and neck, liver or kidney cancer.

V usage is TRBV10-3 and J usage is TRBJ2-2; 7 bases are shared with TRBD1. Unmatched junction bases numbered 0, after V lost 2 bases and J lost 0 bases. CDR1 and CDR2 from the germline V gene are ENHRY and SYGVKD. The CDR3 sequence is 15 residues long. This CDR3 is CAISEGQANTGELFF. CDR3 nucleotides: TGTGCCATCAGTGAGGGACAGGCGAACACCGGGGAGCTGTTTTTT.

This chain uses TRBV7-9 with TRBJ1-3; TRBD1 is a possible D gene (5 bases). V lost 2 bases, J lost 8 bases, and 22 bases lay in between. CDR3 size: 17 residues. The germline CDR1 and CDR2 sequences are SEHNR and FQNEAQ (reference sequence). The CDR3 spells CASSLSDQPGPLYTIYF. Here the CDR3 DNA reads TGTGCCAGCAGCTTAAGCGATCAACCGGGACCCCTTTACACCATATATTTT.

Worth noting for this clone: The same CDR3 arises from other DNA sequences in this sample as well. This CDR3 is CASSMGGNYGYTF. CDR3 coding DNA: TGTGCCAGTAGTATGGGGGGTAACTATGGCTACACCTTC. This rearrangement joins TRBV19 to TRBJ1-2; a possible D gene is TRBD1 (5 bases). V dropped 3 bases and J dropped 1 base, with 6 bases sitting between them. The length of the CDR3 is 13 residues. Germline CDR1 and CDR2: LNHDA and SQIVND (reference sequence).

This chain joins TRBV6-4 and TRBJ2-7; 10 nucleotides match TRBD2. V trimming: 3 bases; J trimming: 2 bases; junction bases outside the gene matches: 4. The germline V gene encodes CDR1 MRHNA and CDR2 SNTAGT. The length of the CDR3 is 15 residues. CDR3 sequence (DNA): TGTGCCAGCAGTGAAGGGACTAGCGAAACCTACGAGCAGTACTTC. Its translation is CASSEGTSETYEQYF.

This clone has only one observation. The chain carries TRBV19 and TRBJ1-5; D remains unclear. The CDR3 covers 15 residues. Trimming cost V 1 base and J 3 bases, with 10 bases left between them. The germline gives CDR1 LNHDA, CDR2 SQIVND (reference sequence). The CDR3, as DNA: TGTGCCAGTAGTATAGGAATTCCATTCAATCAGCCCCAGCATTTT. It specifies CASSIGIPFNQPQHF.

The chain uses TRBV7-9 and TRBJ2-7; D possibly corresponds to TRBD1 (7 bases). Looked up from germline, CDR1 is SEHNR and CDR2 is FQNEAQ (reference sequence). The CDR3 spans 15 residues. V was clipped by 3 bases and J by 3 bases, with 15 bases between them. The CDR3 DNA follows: TGTGCCAGCAGCTTTAGCGGACAGGCCGTCTACGAGCAGTACTTC. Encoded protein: CASSFSGQAVYEQYF. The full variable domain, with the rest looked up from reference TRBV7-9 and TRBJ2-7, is DTGVSQNPRHKITKRGQNVTFRCDPISEHNRLYWYRQTLGQGPEFLTYFQNEAQLEKSRLLSDRFSAERPKGSFSTLEIQRTEQGDSAMYLCASSFSGQAVYEQYFGPGTRLTVT.

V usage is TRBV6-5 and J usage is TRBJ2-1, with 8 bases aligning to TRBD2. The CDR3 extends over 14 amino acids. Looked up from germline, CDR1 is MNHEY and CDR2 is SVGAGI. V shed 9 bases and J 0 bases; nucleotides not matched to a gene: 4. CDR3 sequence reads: CASASGPSYNEQFF. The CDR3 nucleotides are TGTGCCAGTGCTAGCGGGCCCTCCTACAATGAGCAGTTCTTC.

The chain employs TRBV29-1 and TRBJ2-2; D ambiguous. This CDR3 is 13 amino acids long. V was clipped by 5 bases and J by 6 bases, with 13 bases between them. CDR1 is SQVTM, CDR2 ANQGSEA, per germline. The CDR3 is CSVHVTLAGELFF. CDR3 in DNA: TGCAGCGTTCACGTGACGTTGGCCGGGGAGCTGTTTTTT.

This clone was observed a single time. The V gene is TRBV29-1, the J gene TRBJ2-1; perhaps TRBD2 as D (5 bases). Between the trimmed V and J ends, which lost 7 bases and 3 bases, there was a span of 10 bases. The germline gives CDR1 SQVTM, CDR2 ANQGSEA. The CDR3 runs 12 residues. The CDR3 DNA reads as TGCAGCGGTGAGGGCGACTACAATGAGCAGTTCTTC. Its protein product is CSGEGDYNEQFF.

This CDR3 reads CASSLNRAYEQYF. In DNA, the CDR3 is TGTGCCAGCAGTTTAAACAGGGCCTACGAGCAGTACTTC. The chain employs TRBV27 and TRBJ2-7, with TRBD1 as a possible D gene (6 bases). V was shortened by 2 bases and J by 2 bases, with 7 bases between the two germline ends. Germline CDR1 MNHEY, CDR2 SMNVEV (reference sequence). CDR3 length equals 13 residues.

The CDR3 region is CASSLESTSSGNTIYF. CDR3 coding DNA: TGTGCCAGCAGCTTGGAATCGACCAGCTCTGGAAACACCATATATTTT. V is TRBV5-5 and J is TRBJ1-3, with D unresolved. CDR3 length equals 16 residues. The V gene lost 0 bases and the J gene lost 0 bases, with 10 bases spanning the gap. Germline-derived CDR1 and CDR2 are SGHKS and YYEKEE (reference sequence).

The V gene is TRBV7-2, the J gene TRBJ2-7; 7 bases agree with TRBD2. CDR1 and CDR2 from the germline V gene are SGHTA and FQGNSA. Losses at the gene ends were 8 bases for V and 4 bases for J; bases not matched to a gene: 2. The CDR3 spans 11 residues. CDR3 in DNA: TGTGCCAGCCGGGGGGTATACGAGCAGTACTTC. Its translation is CASRGVYEQYF.

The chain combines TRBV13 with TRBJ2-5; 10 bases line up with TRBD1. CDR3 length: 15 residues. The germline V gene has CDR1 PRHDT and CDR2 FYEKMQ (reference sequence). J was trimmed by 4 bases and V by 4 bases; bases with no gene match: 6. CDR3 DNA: TGTGCCAGCAGCTCAAGGGGACAGGGGCGAGAGACCCAGTACTTC. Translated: CASSSRGQGRETQYF.

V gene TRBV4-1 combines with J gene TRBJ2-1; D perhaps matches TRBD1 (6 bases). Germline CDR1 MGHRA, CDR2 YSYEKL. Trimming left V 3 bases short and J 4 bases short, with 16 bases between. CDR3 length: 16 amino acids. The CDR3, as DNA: TGCGCCAGCAGCCAGGCGACAGGTGGCGGGTACAATGAGCAGTTCTTC. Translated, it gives CASSQATGGGYNEQFF.

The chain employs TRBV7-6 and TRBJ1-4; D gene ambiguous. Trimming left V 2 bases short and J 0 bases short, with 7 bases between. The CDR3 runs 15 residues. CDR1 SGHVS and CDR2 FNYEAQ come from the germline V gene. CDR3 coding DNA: TGTGCCAGCAGCTTAAGAACCGCAACTAATGAAAAACTGTTTTTT. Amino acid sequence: CASSLRTATNEKLFF.